Each of the 4 T cell receptor beta chains below was sequenced from the same sample in a study of regulatory dendritic cells for organ transplantation. Clones were read by immunoSEQ multiplex PCR, and TCRdb kept only the in-frame ones, dropping some. The sample includes about 12,000 clones, roughly nine tenths of them seen just once. These receptors' antigens are unknown. Sorted T cells were CFSE-labeled and cultured five to six days with allogeneic regulatory or mature dendritic cells at 1:10. Sequencing input: naive CD8+ T cells from blood cultured with regulatory dendritic cells. Documented subset: CD45RA+ naive T cells. The receptors originated from a human donor in good health.

The rearrangement uses TRBV7-9 and TRBJ1-2; D ambiguous. CDR3 length: 14 residues. V was pared by 2 bases and J by 8 bases, with 15 bases between. Germline CDR1 reads SEHNR; CDR2 reads FQNEAQ (reference sequence). The CDR3 protein is CASSLRGRENGYTF. For the CDR3, the DNA is TGTGCCAGCAGCTTACGTGGTCGAGAGAACGGCTACACCTTC.

The chain links TRBV28 to TRBJ2-1; 12 nucleotides agree with TRBD2. The junction had 13 bases not matched to a gene; V was cut back by 5 bases and J by 5 bases. The germline CDR1 and CDR2 sequences are MDHEN and SYDVKM. The CDR3 sequence is 18 residues long. The CDR3 sequence: CASSLETSGSLIHNEQFF. In DNA form, the CDR3 reads TGTGCCAGCAGTCTTGAGACTAGCGGGAGTCTGATCCACAATGAGCAGTTCTTC.

The chain has TRBV10-1 and TRBJ2-1, with 13 bases that match TRBD2. This CDR3 is 16 amino acids long. Per germline, CDR1 WNHNN and CDR2 SYGVQD (reference sequence). With 3 bases clipped from V and 9 bases from J, the junction kept 8 bases outside the gene matches. The CDR3: CASSENGLAGVVEQFF. In DNA, the CDR3 is TGCGCCAGCAGTGAAAATGGACTAGCGGGAGTCGTTGAGCAGTTCTTC.

This sequence joins TRBV19 and TRBJ2-7, with TRBD1 matching 9 bases. Trimming at V came to 5 bases and at J to 4 bases, leaving 9 bases not matched to a gene. The CDR3 is made up of 15 amino acids. Per germline, CDR1 LNHDA and CDR2 SQIVND (reference sequence). The CDR3 region is CASSYAGTGTYEQYF. Written as DNA, the CDR3 is TGTGCCAGTAGTTACGCCGGGACAGGGACATACGAGCAGTACTTC.